This TCR beta chain was captured by sequencing in a study of vaccination effects on CD4 cells after COVID-19. Study at large: Participants got two doses of BNT162b2 or mRNA-1273 vaccine.

ViraFEST used viral peptide pools to expand antigen-specific CD4+ T cells before sequencing. After less than twelve days in culture, the CD4+ T cells were isolated. The study found no prior SARS-CoV-2 infection in the vaccine recipients, who tested negative for nucleocapsid antibodies. After two million PBMC were placed in each well, they were cultured with approximately 10 IU/ml IL-2 and 10 ug/ml peptides. The authors replaced half the medium with IL-2 medium on days 3 and 7. Study outcomes and limitations: Clonal contraction was marked in infection- and vaccine-induced clones late after vaccination.

As for this clone: Antigen: not known.

TCRdb's copy holds only in-frame clones and misses some; the assay was immunoSEQ multiplex PCR. The sample shows roughly 67,000 clones, more than 60% of them seen only once. The CDR3 sequence is 16 residues long. After removal of 0 bases from V and 4 bases from J, the junction contained 8 bases not matched to a gene. Germline lookup yields CDR1 SGHRS and CDR2 YFSETQ. The sequence derives from a human donor who received a COVID-19 vaccine. The chain links TRBV5-1 to TRBJ2-3, with 7 bases aligning to TRBD1. The input for sequencing was CD4+ T cells from PBMCs cultured with SARS-CoV-2 spike peptides, taken before COVID-19 vaccination. CDR3: CASSLGAATGADTQYF. The DNA of the CDR3 is TGCGCCAGCAGCTTGGGAGCGGCTACAGGGGCAGATACGCAGTATTTT.